This TCR beta chain was retrieved from a study of cytomegalovirus exposure and HLA in healthy donors. Study-level background: The Caucasian-associated ancestry cluster held under 90% of roughly 370 genotyped donors. Findings and limits, study-wide: In an earlier analysis, in 587 donors, most V segments appeared productive either ~90% or ~30% of the time.

In regard to this clone: As yet, its antigen is unknown.

The CDR3 length is 14 residues. Per germline, CDR1 SGHTA and CDR2 FQGNSA. V lost 4 bases and J lost 6, with 15 bases in between. 60 Vbeta and 13 Jbeta primers were used in PCR. Assay used: immunoSEQ multiplex PCR; TCRdb lists only in-frame clones, some missing. The sample holds about 150,000 clones, around 75% seen once. This receptor was identified in a man aged 55 to 70 in good health and CMV-seronegative. This chain links TRBV7-2 with TRBJ1-1, with a possible D match to TRBD1 (6 bases). Sequenced input: PBMCs. CDR3 in DNA: TGTGCCAGCAGCTCTTTGGGAGGGGGATCTGAAGCTTTCTTT. It translates to CASSSLGGGSEAFF.